The T cell receptor beta chain described here comes from a study of blood T cell repertoires in COVID-19. Study background: The United States, Italy and Spain provided the acute and convalescent COVID-19 samples. From T cells, B-cell-depleted T cells, or PBMCs came the material, which was cDNA or gDNA.

Trimming took off 1 base at V and 8 bases at J, with 7 bases between the two ends. Germline V gene sequence: CDR1 SGDLS, CDR2 YYNGEE. The CDR3 runs to 13 residues. Original handling: Counts of nucleated cells, estimated from reference gene primer amplification, were obtained. The assay was immunoSEQ multiplex PCR, and TCRdb's table has in-frame clones only and misses some. V and J calls and clone size are given by that table; D and trimming were obtained from the DNA. The sample consists of about 260,000 clones, around 80% of them appearing once. Participants were placed into cohorts based on the clinical history they reported.

This TCR was sampled from a man under 40 with acute COVID-19. This chain links TRBV9 with TRBJ1-6; maybe TRBD1 (5 bases). The sequenced sample consisted of PBMCs or T cells enriched from blood (not recorded which). The DNA of the CDR3 is TGTGCCAGCAGCGTAACGGGGGATTCACCCCTCCACTTT. The encoded protein is CASSVTGDSPLHF.